This T cell receptor (beta chain) was recorded in a study of blood T cell repertoires in COVID-19. Across the study: Donors in the United States, Italy and Spain gave samples during acute or convalescent COVID-19. PBMCs, B-cell-depleted T cells, or T cells provided the cDNA or gDNA that made up the material.

The CDR3 is 14 amino acids. Germline V gives CDR1 ENHRY, CDR2 SYGVKD. V shed 4 bases, J shed 1 base, and the junction held 3 bases outside the gene matches. In the original analysis: The authors estimated nucleated cell counts from reference gene primer amplification. Only in-frame clones appear in the TCRdb table, and some are missing; sequencing was by immunoSEQ multiplex PCR. V and J calls and clone size are those listed in that table; D and trimming were worked out from the DNA. The table has more than 65,000 clones, 87% seen once; the top ten hold around 6.3%. The chain uses TRBV10-3 and TRBJ2-5, with 7 bases identical to TRBD1. The TCR sequence derives from a woman aged 45 to 65 with acute or convalescent COVID-19. The sequenced sample consisted of peripheral blood. This CDR3 is CAISGGQVQETQYF. CDR3 DNA: TGTGCCATCAGTGGTGGACAGGTCCAAGAGACCCAGTACTTC.